This section outlines one TCR beta chain sequence together with its context. These data belong to a study of blood T cell repertoires in COVID-19. CDR1 is LNHDA, CDR2 SQIVND, per germline (reference sequence). With 5 bases removed from V and 8 bases from J, the gap between germline ends came to 12 bases. This CDR3 contains 12 residues. Generated by immunoSEQ multiplex PCR, the TCRdb table keeps only in-frame clones and is missing some. The table lists around 270,000 clones, 70% to 90% of them singletons. The sequencing sample was made of PBMCs or T cells enriched from blood (not recorded which). The chain has TRBV19 and TRBJ1-2, with a tentative D call TRBD1 (6 bases). This receptor was taken from a woman in her 30s who had recovered from COVID-19. CDR3 nucleotide sequence: TGTGCCAGTAGTGGAGGACAGTCGGGCTACACCTTC. It translates to CASSGGQSGYTF. The entire variable domain, with the rest obtained from reference TRBV19 and TRBJ1-2, is as follows: DGGITQSPKYLFRKEGQNVTLSCEQNLNHDAMYWYRQDPGQGLRLIYYSQIVNDFQKGDIAEGYSVSREKKESFPLTVTSAQKNPTAFYLCASSGGQSGYTFGSGTRLTVV.